The 24 T cell receptor beta chains in this list originate from one sample, sequenced in a study of a mutant IDH1 vaccine in newly diagnosed glioma. The repertoire was sequenced with immunoSEQ multiplex PCR; TCRdb's copy has only in-frame clones and lacks some. The sample yields about 29,000 clones, more than 70% seen once. Antigens for these TCRs are unknown. The time point here: week 23, last vaccination. Every single dose of the vaccine, 300 ug of mutant IDH1 20-mer peptide, came with topical imiquimod. The sequenced sample was PBMCs, obtained from a glioma patient whose treatment included an IDH1 peptide vaccine. The receptors come from a woman aged 18-29 years with glioma.

A few counts support this clone. The chain couples TRBV25-1 to TRBJ2-3; 7 bases line up with TRBD1. CDR1 is MGHDK and CDR2 is SYGVNS in the germline V gene. CDR3 length: 14 residues. V was clipped by 5 bases and J by 1 base; unmatched bases: 3. CDR3 DNA: TGTGCCAGCAGTAGACAGGGCGGCACAGATACGCAGTATTTT. This translates into CASSRQGGTDTQYF.

The rearrangement uses TRBV5-6 and TRBJ2-2; D may be TRBD2 (5 bases). This CDR3 spans 16 amino acids. Trimming left V 1 base short and J 4 bases short, with 14 bases between. From germline, CDR1 is SGHDT and CDR2 YYEEEE. CDR3 amino acids: CASSLTATRGTGELFF. The DNA for the CDR3 is TGTGCCAGCAGCTTGACCGCTACTAGAGGCACCGGGGAGCTGTTTTTT.

This clone is categorized as large. The chain is built from TRBV7-2 and TRBJ2-7; D is undetermined. The CDR3 sequence is 11 residues long. Germline CDR1 and CDR2: SGHTA and FQGNSA. The germline V and J ends were trimmed by 3 bases and 9 bases, with 9 bases remaining between them. CDR3 coding DNA: TGTGCCAGCAGCTTTGCAAACCGGCAGTACTTC. It yields the protein CASSFANRQYF.

V and J are TRBV5-1 and TRBJ2-7; D is possibly TRBD1 or TRBD2 (6 bases each). Per the germline V gene, CDR1 is SGHRS and CDR2 is YFSETQ. This CDR3 contains 15 residues. The ends were cut back, 1 base at V and 4 bases at J, with 15 bases in the middle. CDR3 sequence reads: CASSLSYGGTYEQYF. CDR3 coding DNA: TGCGCCAGCAGCTTGTCTTATGGCGGGACATACGAGCAGTACTTC. The full variable domain, in which reference TRBV5-1 and TRBJ2-7 provide the parts outside the CDR3, is KAGVTQTPRYLIKTRGQQVTLSCSPISGHRSVSWYQQTPGQGLQFLFEYFSETQRNKGNFPGRFSGRQFSNSRSEMNVSTLELGDSALYLCASSLSYGGTYEQYFGPGTRLTVT.

This chain connects TRBV27 to TRBJ1-4; TRBD1 might be the D (5 bases). CDR3 length: 15 amino acids. V was cut by 11 bases and J by 6 bases, with 22 bases left in between. The germline gives CDR1 MNHEY, CDR2 SMNVEV (reference sequence). CDR3 residues: CAPGNSIRGYEKLFF. DNA of the CDR3: TGTGCCCCAGGGAACAGTATTAGGGGATATGAAAAACTGTTTTTT.

The genes are TRBV4-1 and TRBJ2-7; tentatively, D is TRBD2 (6 bases). This CDR3 has 15 amino acids. Germline loops: CDR1 MGHRA, CDR2 YSYEKL. Trimming removed 0 bases at V and 1 base at J, with 10 bases between. The CDR3 loop is CASSQEEGSSYEQYF. CDR3 coding DNA: TGCGCCAGCAGCCAAGAGGAGGGGTCATCCTACGAGCAGTACTTC.

The chain joins TRBV4-2 to TRBJ2-3, with 8 positions matching TRBD2. The CDR3 is 16 residues long. The J segment lost 5 bases and the V segment lost 1 base, leaving 8 bases of the junction unmatched. The germline V gene encodes CDR1 LGHNA and CDR2 YNFKEQ. CDR3 residues: CASSQVVGGAGDTQYF. Written as DNA, the CDR3 is TGTGCCAGCAGCCAAGTTGTCGGGGGGGCTGGAGATACGCAGTATTTT.

The chain couples TRBV7-2 to TRBJ1-5; D call uncertain. This CDR3 has 15 residues. V lost 1 base to trimming and J lost 5 bases, with 12 bases between them. Germline assignment: CDR1 SGHTA and CDR2 FQGNSA. The CDR3 sequence is CASSLGVSGDQPQHF. The CDR3 DNA reads TGTGCCAGCAGCTTAGGTGTAAGCGGGGATCAGCCCCAGCATTTT.

The chain couples TRBV6-5 to TRBJ1-2, with D possibly TRBD1 on 6 matching bases. V shed 0 bases and J shed 6 bases, with 11 bases lying between them. CDR3 length: 14 residues. Germline lookup yields CDR1 MNHEY and CDR2 SVGAGI. The DNA of the CDR3 is TGTGCCAGCAGTTACTCCCGGGGGGCCAATGGCTACACCTTC. This codes for CASSYSRGANGYTF.

V gene TRBV6-1 combines with J gene TRBJ2-2, with D unclear. The CDR3 is made up of 12 amino acids. Trimming removed 4 bases from V and 8 bases from J, with 8 bases in between. The V gene's germline CDR1 is MNHNS and CDR2 SASEGT. CDR3 in amino acids: CASSVFSGELFF. The CDR3 coding sequence is TGTGCCAGCAGTGTCTTTTCTGGGGAGCTGTTTTTT.

Comment on this clone: The DNA is omitted, as the CDR3 cannot be located on it reliably, and the CDR3 follows TCRdb's listing. The chain combines TRBV6-5 with TRBJ1-3. The CDR3 is 14 amino acids long, termini counted. Germline V gives CDR1 MNHEY, CDR2 SVGAGI. The CDR3 is CASTSGVGGNTIYF.

The chain joins TRBV7-9 to TRBJ2-7; D is unclear. Germline V CDR1 and CDR2: SEHNR, FQNEAQ (reference sequence). The ends were cut back, 5 bases at V and 2 bases at J, with 4 bases in the middle. CDR3 length: 11 residues. The CDR3 sequence: CASSHTYEQYF. CDR3 in DNA: TGTGCCAGCAGCCATACCTACGAGCAGTACTTC.

This chain joins TRBV9 and TRBJ2-2; TRBD2 matches at 9 bases. This CDR3 spans 15 amino acids. Germline V gives CDR1 SGDLS, CDR2 YYNGEE. Germline trimming cut 2 bases from V and 4 bases from J; bases unmatched to any gene: 3. DNA of the CDR3: TGTGCCAGCAGCGTCCTAGCGGGACCCACCGGGGAGCTGTTTTTT. Protein sequence: CASSVLAGPTGELFF.

V gene TRBV7-9 combines with J gene TRBJ2-7; the D gene is possibly TRBD1 (5 bases). The CDR3 sequence is 14 residues long. The germline gives CDR1 SEHNR, CDR2 FQNEAQ (reference sequence). V shed 1 base and J shed 1 base, with 8 bases lying between them. The CDR3 loop reads CASSLVGASYEQYF. CDR3 coding DNA: TGTGCCAGCAGCTTAGTTGGGGCGTCCTACGAGCAGTACTTC.

The rearrangement links TRBV27 to TRBJ1-5; maybe TRBD1 (6 bases). The CDR3 sequence is 16 residues long. Germline assignment: CDR1 MNHEY and CDR2 SMNVEV (reference sequence). V lost 5 bases to trimming and J lost 2 bases, with 16 bases between them. CDR3 amino acids: CASSRQVGHGNQPQHF. As DNA, the CDR3 is TGTGCCAGCAGTAGACAGGTCGGGCACGGCAATCAGCCCCAGCATTTT.

This chain links TRBV9 with TRBJ2-3, with D unresolved. The CDR3 is made up of 16 amino acids. V shed 0 bases and J shed 4 bases, with 15 bases lying between them. CDR1 and CDR2 from the germline V gene are SGDLS and YYNGEE. CDR3 sequence: CASSVGVSSESDTQYF. The DNA for the CDR3 is TGTGCCAGCAGCGTAGGGGTTTCTTCCGAGTCAGATACGCAGTATTTT.

The chain recombines TRBV1 with TRBJ2-7. TRBV1 is a pseudogene locus. The CDR3 spans 14 residues. This CDR3 reads CTSGGEFWWVEQYF. CDR3 DNA sequence: TGCACCAGCGGGGGAGAGTTTTGGTGGGTGGAGCAGTACTTC.

This CDR3 is CASSLAQGQGEKLFF. CDR3 DNA sequence: TGCGCCAGCAGCTTGGCTCAGGGACAGGGGGAAAAACTGTTTTTT. V usage is TRBV5-1 and J usage is TRBJ1-4, with 10 bases matching TRBD1. This CDR3 region has 15 residues. The trim removed 0 bases at V and 8 bases at J, leaving 4 bases unmatched. CDR1 SGHRS and CDR2 YFSETQ come from the germline V gene.

V is TRBV4-3 and J is TRBJ2-1; TRBD2 matches 7 bases. This CDR3 contains 16 residues. CDR1 is LGHNA, CDR2 YSLEER, per germline. V trimming: 1 base; J trimming: 5 bases; junction bases outside the gene matches: 8. The chain's CDR3 is CASSQGAGVVDNEQFF. The CDR3 region has the DNA TGCGCCAGCAGCCAAGGGGCGGGAGTGGTCGACAATGAGCAGTTCTTC.

The chain employs TRBV5-1 and TRBJ2-5, with TRBD1 matching 10 bases. The CDR3 consists of 14 residues. Germline V CDR1 and CDR2: SGHRS, YFSETQ. Unmatched junction bases numbered 5, after V lost 4 bases and J lost 5 bases. The DNA for the CDR3 is TGCGCCAGCAGCGAGACAGGGGGCAGGGAGACCCAGTACTTC. Translated: CASSETGGRETQYF.

The genes are TRBV11-2 and TRBJ1-5, with D uncertain. This CDR3 has 18 amino acids. The germline V gene has CDR1 SGHAT and CDR2 FQNNGV. The V end was cut by 5 bases, the J end by 4 bases, with 24 bases between. CDR3 sequence reads: CASSPPWETQGPNQPQHF. The CDR3 DNA sequence: TGTGCCAGCAGCCCCCCTTGGGAGACGCAAGGCCCTAATCAGCCCCAGCATTTT.

This clone was recorded a few times. The chain couples TRBV6-5 to TRBJ1-5, with unresolved D. V was shortened by 5 bases and J by 0 bases, with 5 bases between the two germline ends. Germline assignment: CDR1 MNHEY and CDR2 SVGAGI. The CDR3 extends over 13 amino acids. Here the CDR3 reads CASSRVSNQPQHF. The CDR3, as DNA: TGTGCCAGCAGTAGGGTTAGCAATCAGCCCCAGCATTTT.

Only one count was recorded for this clone. V and J are TRBV18 and TRBJ2-7; D assignment may be TRBD1 or TRBD2 (6 bases each). There are 15 residues in the CDR3. Germline CDR1 reads KGHSH; CDR2 reads LQKENI. Trimming took 3 bases from V and 2 from J, leaving 14 bases between them. The CDR3 spells CASSPPGGGTYEQYF. CDR3 DNA: TGTGCCAGCTCACCCCCCGGAGGGGGGACCTACGAGCAGTACTTC.

V usage is TRBV30 and J usage is TRBJ1-4, with D maybe TRBD1 (6 bases). The V end was cut by 3 bases, the J end by 8 bases, with 16 bases between. CDR3 length: 14 amino acids. Germline CDR1 reads GTSNPN; CDR2 reads SVGIG (reference sequence). The CDR3 loop reads CAWSHPLQGEKLFF. CDR3 nucleotides: TGTGCCTGGAGCCACCCCTTACAGGGCGAAAAACTGTTTTTT.